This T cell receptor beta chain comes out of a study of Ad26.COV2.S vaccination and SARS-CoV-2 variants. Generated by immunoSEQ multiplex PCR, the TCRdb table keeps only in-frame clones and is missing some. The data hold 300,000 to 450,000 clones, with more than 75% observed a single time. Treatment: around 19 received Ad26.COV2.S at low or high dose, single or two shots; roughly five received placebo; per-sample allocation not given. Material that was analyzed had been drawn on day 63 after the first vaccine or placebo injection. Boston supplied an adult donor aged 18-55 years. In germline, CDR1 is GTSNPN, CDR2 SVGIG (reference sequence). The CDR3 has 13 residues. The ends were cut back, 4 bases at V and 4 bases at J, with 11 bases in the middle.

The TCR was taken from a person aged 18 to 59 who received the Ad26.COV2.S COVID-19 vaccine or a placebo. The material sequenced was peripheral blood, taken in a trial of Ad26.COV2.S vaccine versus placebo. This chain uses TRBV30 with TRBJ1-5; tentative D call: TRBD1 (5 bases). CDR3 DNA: TGTGCCTGGACTATGGGGGGGAATCAGCCCCAGCATTTT. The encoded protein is CAWTMGGNQPQHF.